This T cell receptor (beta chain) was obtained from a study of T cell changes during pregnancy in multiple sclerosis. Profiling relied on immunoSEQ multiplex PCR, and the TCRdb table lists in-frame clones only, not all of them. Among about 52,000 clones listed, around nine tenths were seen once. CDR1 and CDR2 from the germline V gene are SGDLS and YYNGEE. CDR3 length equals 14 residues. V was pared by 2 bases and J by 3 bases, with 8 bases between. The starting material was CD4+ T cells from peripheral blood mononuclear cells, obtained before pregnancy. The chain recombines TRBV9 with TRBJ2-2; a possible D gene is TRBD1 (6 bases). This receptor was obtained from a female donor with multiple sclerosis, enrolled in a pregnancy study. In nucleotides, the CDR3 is TGTGCCAGCAGCGTGGGGGCGGACACCGGGGAGCTGTTTTTT. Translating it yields CASSVGADTGELFF.